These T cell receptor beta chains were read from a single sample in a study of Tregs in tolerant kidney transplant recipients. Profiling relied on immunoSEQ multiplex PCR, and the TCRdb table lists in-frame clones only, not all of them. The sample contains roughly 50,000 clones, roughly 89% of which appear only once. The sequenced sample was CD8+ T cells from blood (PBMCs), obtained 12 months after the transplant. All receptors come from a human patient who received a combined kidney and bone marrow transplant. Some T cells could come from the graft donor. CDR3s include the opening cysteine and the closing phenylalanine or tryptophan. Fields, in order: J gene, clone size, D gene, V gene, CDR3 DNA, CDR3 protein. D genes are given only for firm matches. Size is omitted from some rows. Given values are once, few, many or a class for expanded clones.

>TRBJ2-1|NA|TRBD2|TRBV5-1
TGCGCCAGCACGGATGGGAGGGCCTCCTACAATGAGCAGTTCTTC
CASTDGRASYNEQFF
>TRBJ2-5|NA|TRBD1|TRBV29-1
TGCAGCGCTAACTCCCTGGGGACAGGGAAAGCGGGCAAACGAGAGACCCAGTACTTC
CSANSLGTGKAGKRETQYF
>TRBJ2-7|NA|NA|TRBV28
TGTGCCAGCAGTTTTGGCAGGGGGGATGAGCAGTACTTC
CASSFGRGDEQYF
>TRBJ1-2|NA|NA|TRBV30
TGTGCCTGGAGTGTGACGGCCATCGGAGGAGGCTACACCTTC
CAWSVTAIGGGYTF
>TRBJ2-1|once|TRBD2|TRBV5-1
TGCGCCAGCAGCTTGGCACGGGAGGTCTATGAGCAGTTCTTC
CASSLAREVYEQFF
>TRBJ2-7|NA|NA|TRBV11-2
TGTGCCAGCAGGGACTGGGGTGGGCAGTACTTC
CASRDWGGQYF
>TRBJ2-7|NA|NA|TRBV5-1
TGCGCCAGCAGCTTGACGACACCACCATTCTCCTACGAGCAGTACTTC
CASSLTTPPFSYEQYF
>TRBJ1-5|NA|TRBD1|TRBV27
TGTGCCAGCAAAACCGGGACAGGGGCGTTGAAGCCCCAGCATTTT
CASKTGTGALKPQHF
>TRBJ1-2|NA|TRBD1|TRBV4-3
TGCGCCAGCAGGGGACAGGGGTTGGTTGGCTACACCTTC
CASRGQGLVGYTF
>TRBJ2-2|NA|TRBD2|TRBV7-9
TGTGCCAGCAGCTTAGCTCTCCTAGCGGGAGACACCGGGGAGCTGTTTTTT
CASSLALLAGDTGELFF
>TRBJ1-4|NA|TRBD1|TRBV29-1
TGCAGCGTTCCCGGGACAGACAATGGAAAACTGTTTTTT
CSVPGTDNGKLFF
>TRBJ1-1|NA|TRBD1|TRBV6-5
TGTGCCAGCAGTCTGACAGGGGGCAGGACTGAAGCTTTCTTT
CASSLTGGRTEAFF
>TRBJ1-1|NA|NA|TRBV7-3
TGTGCCAGCAGCTTATCTCACCGCGTCACTGAAGCTTTCTTT
CASSLSHRVTEAFF
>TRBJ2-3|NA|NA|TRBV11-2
TGTGCCAGCAGCTTATTCCCGGGAAGCACAGATACGCAGTATTTT
CASSLFPGSTDTQYF
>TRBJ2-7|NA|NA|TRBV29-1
TGCAGCGTTGTCCAGGGGTCCTACGAGCAGTACTTC
CSVVQGSYEQYF
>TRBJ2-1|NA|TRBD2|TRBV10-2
TGCGCCAGCAGTAGTGGACTAGCGTCCTTTTCCTACAATGAGCAGTTCTTC
CASSSGLASFSYNEQFF
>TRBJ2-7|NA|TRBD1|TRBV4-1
TGCGCCAGCAGCCAAATGGACAGGGTTGGCGAGCAGTACTTC
CASSQMDRVGEQYF
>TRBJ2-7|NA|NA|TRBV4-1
TGCGCCAGCAGCCAAGATGGTAGGAGCTCCTACGAGCAGTACTTC
CASSQDGRSSYEQYF
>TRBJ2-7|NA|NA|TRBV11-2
TGTGCCAGCAGCTTTGGTGCGGGTTCCTACGAGCAGTACTTC
CASSFGAGSYEQYF
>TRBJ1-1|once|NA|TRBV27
TGTGCCAGCAGTTTATTTACGGAGGGGGAAGCTTTCTTT
CASSLFTEGEAFF
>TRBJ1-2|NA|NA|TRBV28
TGTGCCAGCAGTTTTGGGACTTCTTCCTATGGCTACACCTTC
CASSFGTSSYGYTF
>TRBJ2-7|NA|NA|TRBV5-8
TGTGCCAGCAGCTTGCAGGGGTGGGAGCAGTACTTC
CASSLQGWEQYF
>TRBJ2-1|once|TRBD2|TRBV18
TGTGCCAGCTCACCACAAATAAGGACTAGAGGGGACAATGAGCAGTTCTTC
CASSPQIRTRGDNEQFF
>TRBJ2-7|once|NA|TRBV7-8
TGTGCCAGCAGCTTAGCACAGTCCTACGAGCAGTACTTC
CASSLAQSYEQYF
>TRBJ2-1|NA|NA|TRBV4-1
TGCGCCAGCAGCCCAAGGCAGGTATACAATGAGCAGTTCTTC
CASSPRQVYNEQFF
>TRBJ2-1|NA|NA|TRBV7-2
TGTGCCAGCAGCGCAGCGGGCTCCTCCTACAATGAGCAGTTCTTC
CASSAAGSSYNEQFF
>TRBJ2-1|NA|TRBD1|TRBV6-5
TGTGCCAGCAGTTACCCGGGACAGGGCAATGAGCAGTTCTTC
CASSYPGQGNEQFF